The 15 T cell receptor beta chains presented below share a single source sample, sequenced in a study of graft-versus-host responses after intestinal transplantation. Their antigen targets remain unknown. Data came from immunoSEQ multiplex PCR; TCRdb stores just in-frame clones and leaves some out. The sample has about 110,000 clones, 80% to 90% seen once. The sample was unstimulated CD4+ T cells sorted from spleen or lymph node cells, taken before transplant. These receptor sequences come from a human donor who was the organ donor for an intestinal transplant.

This clone was counted a single time. This chain connects TRBV11-2 to TRBJ2-5; 9 bases fit TRBD1. The J call is in doubt because the DNA end fits TRBJ2-7 better. CDR1 is SGHAT and CDR2 is FQNNGV in the germline V gene. There are 16 residues in the CDR3. For the CDR3, the DNA is TGTGCCAGCAGCTTGCCCGGGACAGGGATGGTCTACGAGCAGTACTTC. Its translation is CASSLPGTGMVYEQYF.

The chain links TRBV2 to TRBJ2-1; 13 bases line up with TRBD2. J gave up 8 bases and V 9 bases, and 10 bases lay outside the gene matches. The CDR3 sequence is 15 residues long. Per the germline V gene, CDR1 is SNHLY and CDR2 is FYNNEI. CDR3: CASGTGTSGIDEQFF. The CDR3 DNA follows: TGTGCCAGTGGAACCGGGACTAGCGGGATCGATGAGCAGTTCTTC.

A few counts support this clone. This chain joins TRBV29-1 and TRBJ1-3, with unresolved D. Trimming shortened V by 4 bases and J by 2 bases, and 12 bases separated the two germline ends. The CDR3 has 14 residues. Germline CDR1 reads SQVTM; CDR2 reads ANQGSEA. Here the CDR3 DNA reads TGCAGCGTTGGAGGGCCCCAGGCTGGAAACACCATATATTTT. The encoded protein is CSVGGPQAGNTIYF.

The V gene is TRBV5-4, the J gene TRBJ1-2, with TRBD1 identical over 7 bases. The CDR3 sequence is 14 residues long. After removal of 2 bases from V and 2 bases from J, the junction contained 3 bases not matched to a gene. From germline, CDR1 is SGHNT and CDR2 YYREEE (reference sequence). The CDR3 DNA reads TGTGCCAGCAGCTTCAGGGGGGCAAACTATGGCTACACCTTC. Residues: CASSFRGANYGYTF.

This clone was found once. V is TRBV7-2 and J is TRBJ1-3; the D gene is possibly TRBD1 (6 bases). Trimming removed 5 bases from V and 0 bases from J, with 11 bases in between. This CDR3 region has 15 residues. The germline gives CDR1 SGHTA, CDR2 FQGNSA. CDR3 amino acids: CASSLQGRSGNTIYF. CDR3 sequence (DNA): TGTGCCAGCAGCCTACAGGGTCGCTCTGGAAACACCATATATTTT.

The chain employs TRBV5-5 and TRBJ1-5; 7 nucleotides match TRBD1. Trimming removed 0 bases from V and 6 bases from J; junction bases left unmatched: 3. The CDR3 has 14 amino acids. The germline gives CDR1 SGHKS, CDR2 YYEKEE (reference sequence). The CDR3 loop is CASSLGQGGQPQHF. In DNA form, the CDR3 reads TGTGCCAGCAGCTTGGGACAGGGAGGTCAGCCCCAGCATTTT.

This sequence joins TRBV7-9 and TRBJ1-1; D call uncertain. Germline V CDR1 and CDR2: SEHNR, FQNEAQ (reference sequence). V was cut by 1 base and J by 2 bases, with 11 bases left in between. This CDR3 is 15 amino acids long. CDR3 DNA sequence: TGTGCCAGCAGCTTAGGCGCAGGCCTAAACACTGAAGCTTTCTTT. Translating gives CASSLGAGLNTEAFF. The whole variable domain, remainder taken from reference TRBV7-9 and TRBJ1-1, is DTGVSQNPRHKITKRGQNVTFRCDPISEHNRLYWYRQTLGQGPEFLTYFQNEAQLEKSRLLSDRFSAERPKGSFSTLEIQRTEQGDSAMYLCASSLGAGLNTEAFFGQGTRLTVV.

The V gene is TRBV5-1, the J gene TRBJ2-5; 10 bases map to TRBD1. This CDR3 spans 17 amino acids. The germline V gene has CDR1 SGHRS and CDR2 YFSETQ. After removal of 4 bases from V and 5 bases from J, the junction contained 14 bases not matched to a gene. CDR3 nucleotides: TGCGCCAGCAGCCCCCAGCCGGCCGACAGGGGGCAGGAGACCCAGTACTTC. Translation: CASSPQPADRGQETQYF.

The rearrangement links TRBV5-6 to TRBJ1-2; D unresolved. With 7 bases removed from V and 4 bases from J, the gap between germline ends came to 20 bases. This CDR3 has 15 residues. In germline, CDR1 is SGHDT, CDR2 YYEEEE. For the CDR3, the DNA is TGTGCCAGCGGGAGCAGCAGTCGAAAGACCTATGGCTACACCTTC. It yields the protein CASGSSSRKTYGYTF.

The genes are TRBV5-5 and TRBJ2-2; D is uncertain. Germline assignment: CDR1 SGHKS and CDR2 YYEKEE (reference sequence). Deletions cut 0 bases from V and 1 base from J, with 4 bases between. The CDR3 contains 14 residues. The CDR3 region has the DNA TGTGCCAGCAGCTTGGTTGGGAACACCGGGGAGCTGTTTTTT. Amino acids: CASSLVGNTGELFF. Complete variable domain (other parts from reference TRBV5-5 and TRBJ2-2): DAGVTQSPTHLIKTRGQQVTLRCSPISGHKSVSWYQQVLGQGPQFIFQYYEKEERGRGNFPDRFSARQFPNYSSELNVNALLLGDSALYLCASSLVGNTGELFFGEGSRLTVL.

V and J are TRBV7-3 and TRBJ2-3; 9 bases are shared with TRBD2. Trimming at V came to 4 bases and at J to 4 bases, leaving 3 bases not matched to a gene. Looked up from germline, CDR1 is SGHTA and CDR2 is FQGTGA. There are 14 residues in the CDR3. As DNA, the CDR3 is TGTGCCAGCAGCTCGGGACTAGCACCAGATACGCAGTATTTT. Translation gives CASSSGLAPDTQYF.

The chain recombines TRBV4-2 with TRBJ2-1; 7 bases fit TRBD2. The CDR3 sequence is 14 residues long. Germline V lookup: CDR1 LGHNA, CDR2 YNFKEQ. Trimming cost V 0 bases and J 8 bases; bases outside gene matches: 4. The CDR3 region is CASSQDRREYEQFF. DNA of the CDR3: TGTGCCAGCAGCCAAGATAGGCGGGAGTATGAGCAGTTCTTC.

J is TRBJ2-5 and V is TRBV23-1; D possibly corresponds to TRBD1 (6 bases). TRBV23-1 counts as an open reading frame of uncertain function. The CDR3 covers 16 residues. V lost 0 bases and J lost 0, with 11 bases in between. CDR3 in amino acids: CASSQSGDRNQETQYF. The CDR3 DNA reads as TGCGCCAGCAGTCAATCGGGAGACAGGAACCAAGAGACCCAGTACTTC.

Concerning this clone itself: The sample contains more than one DNA sequence encoding this CDR3. The J gene is TRBJ1-2, the V gene TRBV4-2, with 11 bases aligning to TRBD1. The CDR3 runs 17 residues. Germline values: CDR1 LGHNA, CDR2 YNFKEQ. V was clipped by 4 bases and J by 0 bases; unmatched bases: 7. The CDR3 DNA sequence: TGTGCCAGCAGCCCGAGGACAGGGGGCACACCTAACTATGGCTACACCTTC. Residues: CASSPRTGGTPNYGYTF.

The chain recombines TRBV7-6 with TRBJ2-5; TRBD1 matches 10 bases. Germline V lookup: CDR1 SGHVS, CDR2 FNYEAQ. The V gene end was trimmed by 1 base and the J gene end by 5 bases; junction bases not matched to a gene: 19. The CDR3 is made up of 20 amino acids. The CDR3, as DNA: TGTGCCAGCAGCTTAGTGGGCCGGGACAGGGGTGCTCGACGACACGAGACCCAGTACTTC. Protein: CASSLVGRDRGARRHETQYF. The full variable domain, with the rest looked up from reference TRBV7-6 and TRBJ2-5, is GAGVSQSPRYKVTKRGQDVALRCDPISGHVSLYWYRQALGQGPEFLTYFNYEAQQDKSGLPNDRFSAERPEGSISTLTIQRTEQRDSAMYRCASSLVGRDRGARRHETQYFGPGTRLLVL.